One and the same sample provided the 10 T cell receptor beta chains below, sequenced in a study of blood T cell repertoires in COVID-19. Data came from immunoSEQ multiplex PCR; TCRdb stores just in-frame clones and leaves some out. This sample has 200,000 to 250,000 clones; 75% to 85% occur once, and the top ten carry roughly 2.2%. Material for sequencing was peripheral blood. The receptors come from a woman aged 65 to 85 with COVID-19, enrolled during active disease.

CDR3 protein: CASSLLGQGASTEAFF. The CDR3 nucleotides are TGTGCCAGCAGCTTATTGGGACAGGGGGCCAGCACTGAAGCTTTCTTT. J is TRBJ1-1 and V is TRBV7-3; TRBD1 agrees at 12 bases. Germline lookup yields CDR1 SGHTA and CDR2 FQGTGA. V was clipped by 2 bases and J by 4 bases; unmatched bases: 5. This CDR3 is 16 amino acids long. Drawing the rest from reference TRBV7-3 and TRBJ1-1, the complete variable domain is GAGVSQTPSNKVTEKGKYVELRCDPISGHTALYWYRQSLGQGPEFLIYFQGTGAADDSGLPNDRFFAVRPEGSVSTLKIQRTERGDSAVYLCASSLLGQGASTEAFFGQGTRLTVV.

The chain combines TRBV7-6 with TRBJ1-2, with unresolved D. The CDR3 totals 15 residues. V lost 1 base, J lost 6 bases, and 15 bases lay in between. Germline CDR1 and CDR2: SGHVS and FNYEAQ. In nucleotides, the CDR3 is TGTGCCAGCAGCTTAGACCTCCGGGGAACCAATGGCTACACCTTC. This translates into CASSLDLRGTNGYTF.

This sequence joins TRBV5-1 and TRBJ1-4; D not resolved. The CDR3 has 14 amino acids. From germline, CDR1 is SGHRS and CDR2 YFSETQ. The germline V and J ends were trimmed by 3 bases and 4 bases, with 10 bases remaining between them. DNA of the CDR3: TGCGCCAGCAGCTCAGATACCCTTAATGAAAAACTGTTTTTT. Its translation: CASSSDTLNEKLFF.

As DNA, the CDR3 is TGTGCCAGCAGTCCAGGCCGGTTTAGCTCCTACAATGAGCAGTTCTTC. Encoded protein: CASSPGRFSSYNEQFF. V gene TRBV7-9 combines with J gene TRBJ2-1, with unresolved D. Trimming took off 6 bases at V and 0 bases at J, with 15 bases between the two ends. The CDR3 length is 16 residues. CDR1 is SEHNR, CDR2 FQNEAQ, per germline (reference sequence).

This chain joins TRBV5-1 and TRBJ1-2; no definite D call. The ends were cut back, 0 bases at V and 8 bases at J, with 11 bases in the middle. The CDR3 consists of 13 residues. Germline CDR1 is SGHRS and CDR2 is YFSETQ. CDR3: CASSLETVGGYTF. The CDR3 coding sequence is TGCGCCAGCAGCTTGGAAACAGTTGGAGGCTACACCTTC. Drawing the rest from reference TRBV5-1 and TRBJ1-2, the complete variable domain is KAGVTQTPRYLIKTRGQQVTLSCSPISGHRSVSWYQQTPGQGLQFLFEYFSETQRNKGNFPGRFSGRQFSNSRSEMNVSTLELGDSALYLCASSLETVGGYTFGSGTRLTVV.

This clone came up once. The chain couples TRBV14 to TRBJ2-5; TRBD2 is a possible D gene (6 bases). CDR1 and CDR2 (germline): SGHDN, FVKESK. CDR3 length: 15 amino acids. V gave up 0 bases and J gave up 4 bases, with 12 bases separating them. CDR3 loop: CASSQDRLGGETQYF. CDR3 nucleotide sequence: TGTGCCAGCAGCCAAGACCGACTGGGGGGAGAGACCCAGTACTTC. Looking up the rest from reference TRBV14 and TRBJ2-5 gives the full variable domain: EAGVTQFPSHSVIEKGQTVTLRCDPISGHDNLYWYRRVMGKEIKFLLHFVKESKQDESGMPNNRFLAERTGGTYSTLKVQPAELEDSGVYFCASSQDRLGGETQYFGPGTRLLVL.

The rearrangement joins TRBV20-1 to TRBJ1-5; unclear D gene. The germline V gene has CDR1 DFQATT and CDR2 SNEGSKA (reference sequence). CDR3 length equals 10 residues. The CDR3: CSAGSQPQHF. The CDR3 DNA sequence: TGCAGCGCGGGATCTCAGCCCCAGCATTTT.

The sample holds one count of this clone. The chain has TRBV5-1 and TRBJ2-1; 9 bases match TRBD2. Looked up from germline, CDR1 is SGHRS and CDR2 is YFSETQ. After removal of 2 bases from V and 2 bases from J, the junction contained 5 bases not matched to a gene. This CDR3 contains 16 residues. DNA for the CDR3: TGCGCCAGCAGCTTTTCTAGCGGGGTTACCTACAATGAGCAGTTCTTC. Translating it yields CASSFSSGVTYNEQFF.

This rearrangement joins TRBV7-7 to TRBJ2-3; D is possibly TRBD1 (6 bases). CDR3 size: 15 residues. Germline CDR1 is SSHAT and CDR2 is FNYEAQ (reference sequence). The DNA for the CDR3 is TGTGCTAACTCGCGACAGGCAACTAGCACAGATACGCAGTATTTT. Translation gives CANSRQATSTDTQYF.

The chain combines TRBV11-2 with TRBJ2-2; 10 positions agree with TRBD1. The CDR3 consists of 16 residues. V shed 5 bases, J shed 3 bases, and the junction held 6 bases outside the gene matches. Germline V gives CDR1 SGHAT, CDR2 FQNNGV. The CDR3 loop is CASSLRQGADTGELFF. The CDR3 DNA sequence: TGTGCCAGCAGCCTCCGACAGGGGGCCGACACCGGGGAGCTGTTTTTT.